This TCR beta chain emerged from a study of cytomegalovirus exposure and HLA in healthy donors. Overall study results and limits: Rarity marked most TCR sequences, yet some public TCRs occurred in many donors.

PCR used 60 Vbeta primers and 13 Jbeta primers. Per the authors' pipeline: It was a later analysis that counted tens of millions of unique TCR beta chains, of which some 10 million were shared. Method: immunoSEQ multiplex PCR; TCRdb's copy keeps in-frame clones and lacks some. V and J calls and clone size are copied from that table; D and trimming were computed from the DNA. The repertoire includes approximately 160,000 clones, about four fifths of them detected once, and 0.75% to 0.9% sits in the top ten. Sampled while nominally healthy, donors likely had unrecorded immune exposures. Germline V lookup: CDR1 SEHNR, CDR2 FQNEAQ (reference sequence). Trimming removed 1 base from V and 3 bases from J, with 10 bases in between. The CDR3 contains 14 residues. Details on this clone: Its cognate antigen is unknown.

V is TRBV7-9 and J is TRBJ2-7; a weak D match, TRBD2 (6 bases). The receptor was derived from a woman aged 18-30 years in good health and CMV-seronegative. Sequencing used PBMCs. The CDR3 region is CASSLVGGGYEQYF. The CDR3 DNA reads as TGTGCCAGCAGCTTAGTCGGGGGTGGCTACGAGCAGTACTTC.